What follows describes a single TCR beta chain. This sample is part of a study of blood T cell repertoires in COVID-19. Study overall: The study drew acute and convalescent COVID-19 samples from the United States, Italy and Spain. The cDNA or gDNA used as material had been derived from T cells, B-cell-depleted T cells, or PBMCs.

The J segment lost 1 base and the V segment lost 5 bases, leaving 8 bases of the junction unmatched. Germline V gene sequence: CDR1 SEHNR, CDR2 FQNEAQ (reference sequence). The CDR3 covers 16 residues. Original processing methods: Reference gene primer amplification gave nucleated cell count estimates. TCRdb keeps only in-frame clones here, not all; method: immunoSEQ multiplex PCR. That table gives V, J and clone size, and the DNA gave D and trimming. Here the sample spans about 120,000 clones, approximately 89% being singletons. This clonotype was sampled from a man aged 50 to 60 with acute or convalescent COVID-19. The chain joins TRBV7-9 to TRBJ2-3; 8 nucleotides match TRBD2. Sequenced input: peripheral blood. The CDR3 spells CASSLGGAGGTDTQYF. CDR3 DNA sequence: TGTGCCAGCAGCCTAGGGGGAGCGGGAGGCACAGATACGCAGTATTTT.